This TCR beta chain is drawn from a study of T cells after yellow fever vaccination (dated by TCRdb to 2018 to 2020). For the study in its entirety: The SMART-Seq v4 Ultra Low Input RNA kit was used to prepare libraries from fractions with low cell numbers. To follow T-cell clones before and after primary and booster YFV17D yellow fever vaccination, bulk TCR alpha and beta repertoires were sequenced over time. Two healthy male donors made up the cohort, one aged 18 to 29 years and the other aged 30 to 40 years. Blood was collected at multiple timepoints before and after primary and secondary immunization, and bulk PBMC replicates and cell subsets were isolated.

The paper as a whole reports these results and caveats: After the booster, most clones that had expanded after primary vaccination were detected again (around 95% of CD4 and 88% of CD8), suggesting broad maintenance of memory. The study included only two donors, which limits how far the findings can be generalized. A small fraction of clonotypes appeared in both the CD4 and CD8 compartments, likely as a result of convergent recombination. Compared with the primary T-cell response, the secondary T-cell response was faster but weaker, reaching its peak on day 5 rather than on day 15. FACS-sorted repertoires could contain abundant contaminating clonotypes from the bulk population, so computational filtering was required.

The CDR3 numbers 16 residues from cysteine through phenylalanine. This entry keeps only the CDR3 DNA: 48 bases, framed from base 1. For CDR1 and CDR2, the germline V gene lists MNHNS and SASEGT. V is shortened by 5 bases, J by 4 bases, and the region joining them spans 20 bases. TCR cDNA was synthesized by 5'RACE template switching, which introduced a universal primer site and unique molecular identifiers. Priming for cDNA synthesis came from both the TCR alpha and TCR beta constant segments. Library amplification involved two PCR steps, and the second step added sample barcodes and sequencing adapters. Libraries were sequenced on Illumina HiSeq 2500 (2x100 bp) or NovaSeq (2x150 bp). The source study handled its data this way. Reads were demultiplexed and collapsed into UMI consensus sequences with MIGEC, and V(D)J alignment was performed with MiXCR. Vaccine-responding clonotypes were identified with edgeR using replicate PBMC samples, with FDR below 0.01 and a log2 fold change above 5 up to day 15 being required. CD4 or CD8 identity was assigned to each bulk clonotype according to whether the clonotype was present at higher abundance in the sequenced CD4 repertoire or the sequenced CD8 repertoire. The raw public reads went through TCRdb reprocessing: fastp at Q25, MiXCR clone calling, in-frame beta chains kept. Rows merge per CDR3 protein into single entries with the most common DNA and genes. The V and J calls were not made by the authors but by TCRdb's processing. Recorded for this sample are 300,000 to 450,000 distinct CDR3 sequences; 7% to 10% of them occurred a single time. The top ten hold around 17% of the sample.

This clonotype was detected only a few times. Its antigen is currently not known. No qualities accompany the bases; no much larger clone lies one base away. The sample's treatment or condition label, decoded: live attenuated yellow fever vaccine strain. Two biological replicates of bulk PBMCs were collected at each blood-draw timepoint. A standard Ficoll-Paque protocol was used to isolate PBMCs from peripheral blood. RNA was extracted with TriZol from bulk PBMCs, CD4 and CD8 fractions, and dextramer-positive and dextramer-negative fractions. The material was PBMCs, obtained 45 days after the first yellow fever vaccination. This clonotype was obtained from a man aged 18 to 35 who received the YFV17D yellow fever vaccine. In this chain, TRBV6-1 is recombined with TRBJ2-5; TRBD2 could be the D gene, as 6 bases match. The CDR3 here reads CASSRLGTSGGETQYF. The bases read TGTGCCAGCAGTCGACTTGGGACCTCCGGGGGAGAGACCCAGTACTTC.